Shown below are 14 T cell receptor beta chains from a single sample sequenced in a study of T cells in Graves' hyperthyroidism and ophthalmopathy (dated by TCRdb to between 2018 and 2021). The library was built by means of multiplex PCR. Sequencing took place on an Illumina HiSeq 2000. Amplification of TCR beta CDR3 regions was carried out from RNA transcripts. A first-round RT-PCR of the TCR CDR3 used the HTBI primer set with the Qiagen OneStep RT-PCR kit. The public sequencing data were trimmed at Q25 with fastp and processed into clonotypes with MiXCR by TCRdb, which kept only in-frame beta chains. Each entry merges the rows of one CDR3 protein and shows their most common DNA and genes. Present in this sample are about 280,000 distinct CDR3 sequences, less than 30% of which were seen just once. More than 25% of the sample is held by the ten biggest clonotypes. The sequenced sample was blood. The receptors originated from a man in his forties with Graves' hyperthyroidism that later progressed to Graves' ophthalmopathy.

This clonotype was counted at least ten times. The chain couples TRBV19 to TRBJ2-5; 7 nucleotides match TRBD1. Trimming removed 5 bases from V and 4 bases from J; junction bases left unmatched: 7. Looked up from germline, CDR1 is LNHDA and CDR2 is SQIVND (reference sequence). This CDR3 is built from 14 residues. The CDR3, as DNA: TGTGCCAGTAGTTCCACAGGGGTTCCAGAGACCCAGTACTTC. Its protein product is CASSSTGVPETQYF.

The chain carries TRBV7-2 and TRBJ1-5; no reliable D call. The CDR3 loop spans 13 amino acids. Trimming cost V 4 bases and J 7 bases, with 11 bases left between them. From germline, CDR1 is SGHTA and CDR2 FQGNSA. CDR3 nucleotide sequence: TGTGCCAGCAGCTCTGGACGACGACAGCCCCAGCATTTT. Its protein is CASSSGRRQPQHF.

This clonotype was counted many times. This chain links TRBV12-3 or TRBV12-4 with TRBJ1-2, with no clear D. This CDR3 has 14 amino acids. The ends were cut back, 7 bases at V and 7 bases at J, with 19 bases in the middle. The CDR3: CASTRAGPLTGYTF. In nucleotides, the CDR3 is TGTGCCAGCACCCGCGCGGGCCCTCTCACTGGCTACACCTTC.

Many counts were recorded for this clonotype. The rearrangement uses TRBV30 and TRBJ2-7; 9 positions agree with TRBD1. From germline, CDR1 is GTSNPN and CDR2 SVGIG (reference sequence). The CDR3 is made up of 13 amino acids. V lost 0 bases, J lost 7 bases, and 4 bases stayed unmatched. CDR3: CAWSVGTGSEQYF. The CDR3 DNA is TGTGCCTGGAGTGTAGGGACAGGGAGTGAGCAGTACTTC.

This clonotype was recorded many times. The rearrangement joins TRBV30 to TRBJ2-2, with no clear D. CDR3 size: 12 residues. Germline V lookup: CDR1 GTSNPN, CDR2 SVGIG (reference sequence). V gave up 0 bases and J gave up 7 bases, with 6 bases separating them. Here the CDR3 DNA reads TGTGCCTGGAGTGTATGGGGCGGGGAGCTGTTTTTT. Its protein product is CAWSVWGGELFF. Full variable domain (missing parts from reference TRBV30 and TRBJ2-2): SQTIHQWPATLVQPVGSPLSLECTVEGTSNPNLYWYRQAAGRGLQLLFYSVGIGQISSEVPQNLSASRPQDRQFILSSKKLLLSDSGFYLCAWSVWGGELFFGEGSRLTVL.

This clonotype was detected many times. The CDR3 protein is CASIIPSWGLPGNTIYF. In nucleotides, the CDR3 is TGTGCCAGCATAATCCCTTCGTGGGGGCTACCTGGAAACACCATATATTTT. The rearrangement joins TRBV6-5 to TRBJ1-3, with a tentative D call TRBD1 (6 bases). Germline CDR1 is MNHEY and CDR2 is SVGAGI. V lost 7 bases, J lost 2 bases, and 21 bases lay in between. The CDR3 extends over 17 amino acids.

This rearrangement joins TRBV11-2 to TRBJ2-7; 10 bases line up with TRBD2. Trimming removed 5 bases from V and 2 bases from J; junction bases left unmatched: 12. The CDR3 contains 17 residues. Germline CDR1 is SGHAT and CDR2 is FQNNGV. CDR3 nucleotide sequence: TGTGCCAGCAGCCCGGACAGCGGGAGGGCTCAACCCTACGAGCAGTACTTC. This translates into CASSPDSGRAQPYEQYF.

Notes on this clonotype: The conserved final phenylalanine or tryptophan is absent from the CDR3, which likely points to a read error. CDR3 nucleotide sequence: TGTGCCAGCAGTTATTACTCTGGGGGTGAAGCTTTCCTT. It encodes CASSYYSGGEAFL. This rearrangement joins TRBV12-3 or TRBV12-4 to TRBJ1-1, with a tentative D call TRBD1 (5 bases). V shed 4 bases and J shed 7 bases, with 13 bases lying between them. This CDR3 contains 13 residues.

Ten or more counts support this clonotype. This sequence joins TRBV15 and TRBJ2-5; 9 nucleotides line up with TRBD1. Germline V lookup: CDR1 LNHNV, CDR2 YYDKDF (reference sequence). V was pared by 6 bases and J by 5 bases, with 7 bases of the junction left unmatched. CDR3 length: 14 amino acids. This CDR3 is CATRRTGDRETQYF. As DNA, the CDR3 is TGTGCCACCAGGAGGACAGGGGATAGGGAGACCCAGTACTTC.

The chain carries TRBV24-1 and TRBJ2-3; TRBD2 matches at 9 bases. CDR3 length: 16 residues. The ends lost 4 bases at V and 5 bases at J; junction bases unmatched: 9. CDR1 is KGHDR, CDR2 SFDVKD, per germline. CDR3 sequence: CATSETRGGAVDTQYF. The DNA for the CDR3 is TGTGCCACCAGTGAAACGCGCGGGGGGGCCGTAGATACGCAGTATTTT.

As to this clonotype: Its ends do not fully match the called genes, so a read error is possible. This chain joins TRBV27 and TRBJ2-7, with D possibly matching TRBD1 (7 bases). Germline loops: CDR1 MNHEY, CDR2 SMNVEV (reference sequence). CDR3 length: 13 residues. CDR3 coding DNA: TGTGCCAGCGGTTTAGGAGGGGGCAACGAGCAGTACTTC. It translates to CASGLGGGNEQYF.

This clonotype has a count of ten or more. The CDR3 DNA reads as TGCGCCAGCAGCCGTAGCGGGGGGAACACCGGGGAGCTGTTTTTT. It codes for CASSRSGGNTGELFF. The chain carries TRBV4-1 and TRBJ2-2; TRBD2 agrees at 9 bases. V gave up 4 bases and J gave up 1 base; unmatched junction bases: 1. Germline-derived CDR1 and CDR2 are MGHRA and YSYEKL. The CDR3 totals 15 residues.

In this sample, this clonotype turned up many times. The V and J genes are TRBV7-3 and TRBJ2-5; 11 nucleotides agree with TRBD2. V lost 2 bases, J lost 5 bases, and 4 bases stayed unmatched. The CDR3 extends over 15 amino acids. Germline-derived CDR1 and CDR2 are SGHTA and FQGTGA. The CDR3 DNA is TGTGCCAGCAGCTTACTAGCGGGAGGAACTGAGACCCAGTACTTC. Protein: CASSLLAGGTETQYF.

This clonotype was recorded at least ten times. The chain combines TRBV12-5 with TRBJ2-2; 9 nucleotides align to TRBD2. The germline gives CDR1 LGHNT, CDR2 FRNRAP. J lost 1 base, V lost 0 bases, and 9 bases had no gene match. The CDR3 runs 19 residues. The CDR3 region is CASGLVGLALDLNTGELFF. For the CDR3, the DNA is TGTGCTAGTGGTTTGGTCGGACTAGCGTTAGACTTGAACACCGGGGAGCTGTTTTTT. Variable domain in full (rest from reference TRBV12-5 and TRBJ2-2): DARVTQTPRHKVTEMGQEVTMRCQPILGHNTVFWYRQTMMQGLELLAYFRNRAPLDDSGMPKDRFSAEMPDATLATLKIQPSEPRDSAVYFCASGLVGLALDLNTGELFFGEGSRLTVL.